This T cell receptor (beta chain) was sequenced during a study of cytomegalovirus exposure and HLA in healthy donors. Whole-study context: It was reported in a later analysis that the approximately 110 validation repertoires used the same platform as the approximately 690 first-cohort repertoires.

As for this clone: Its antigen remains unknown.

Sequencing was performed with immunoSEQ multiplex PCR; in TCRdb, only in-frame clones are kept and a portion is missing. The sample consists of approximately 110,000 clones, over 90% of them appearing once. Findings and caveats of the study: Three chains linked to CMV were shown in vitro to be specific for CMV antigens.

V shed 4 bases, J shed 3 bases, and the junction held 6 bases outside the gene matches. Germline V gene sequence: CDR1 SGHNT, CDR2 YYREEE (reference sequence). CDR3 size: 15 residues. Sequencing used PBMCs. The TCR was taken from a woman under 30 in good health and CMV-seronegative. The chain is built from TRBV5-4 and TRBJ2-7, with TRBD2 matching 11 bases. CDR3 protein: CASSPGTSGLYEQYF. CDR3 nucleotide sequence: TGTGCCAGCAGCCCGGGGACTAGCGGCCTCTACGAGCAGTACTTC.